This T cell receptor beta chain was identified during a study of beta chain features in type 1 diabetes. Study-level background: Examination of sorted cells across all samples involved 90 million to 120 million cells.

Deletions cut 0 bases from V and 5 bases from J, with 17 bases between. CDR3 length: 16 residues. The germline V gene has CDR1 SGHNT and CDR2 YYREEE (reference sequence). Expressed TCRB transcripts were sequenced because the entire RNA isolate underwent reverse transcription. Naive, central memory and regulatory T cell samples yielded around 3.9 million reads on average. This table comes from immunoSEQ multiplex PCR, and its TCRdb copy is limited to in-frame clones, with some not included. Of under 450,000 clones detected, around 13% appear once; the ten largest clones hold about 0.034%. The sequenced sample was naive CD4+ T cells from blood. The rearrangement links TRBV5-4 to TRBJ1-1, with D possibly matching TRBD1 (5 bases). This receptor was obtained from a man aged 25-45 years in good health. The CDR3 DNA sequence: TGTGCCAGCAGCTTGGTTTCGAGCCTCAGGGTTACTGAAGCTTTCTTT. It specifies CASSLVSSLRVTEAFF.